A selection of T cell receptor beta chains follows, all from one sample in a study of T cells after yellow fever vaccination. TCRdb analysed the 5' RACE reads with MiXCR anew, one entry per CDR3 protein. The table lists roughly 300,000 distinct CDR3 sequences, around 6.8% of them singletons. This specimen consisted of PBMCs, obtained around 45 days after the first yellow fever vaccination. Receptors were obtained from a man aged 18 to 29 who received the YFV17D yellow fever vaccine. Both conserved end residues are part of each CDR3. The order of the fields is clone size, V gene, D gene, J gene, CDR3 DNA, CDR3 protein. A D gene is named only where the DNA matches it firmly. Where a row states a size, it is once, few, many or the class of an expanded clone; other rows omit it.

size: few; V: TRBV14; D: TRBD2; J: TRBJ2-1; DNA: TGTGCCAGCAGCGCGAGCGGGGGGGCCTTGCGCTACAATGAGCAGTTCTTC; CDR3: CASSASGGALRYNEQFF
size: -; V: TRBV28; D: -; J: TRBJ2-5; DNA: TGTGCCAGCAGTTTAGGAGGACGGCAGCAAGAGACCCAGTACTTC; CDR3: CASSLGGRQQETQYF
size: few; V: TRBV10-3; D: -; J: TRBJ1-1; DNA: TGTGCCATCAGTGGACCCAAGGTGGAGGGGGGAAACACTGAAGCTTTCTTT; CDR3: CAISGPKVEGGNTEAFF
size: -; V: TRBV6-5; D: TRBD1; J: TRBJ1-5; DNA: TGTGCCAGCAGTTACGGGGGACAGGCCCTAAATCAGCCCCAGCATTTT; CDR3: CASSYGGQALNQPQHF
size: -; V: TRBV7-2; D: -; J: TRBJ2-3; DNA: TGTGCCAGCAGCTTAGGTGCAGCCGGGGTGGATACGCAGTATTTT; CDR3: CASSLGAAGVDTQYF
size: -; V: TRBV6-6; D: TRBD1; J: TRBJ1-2; DNA: TGTGCCAGCAGTTACCGTCCAGGGGGAGGCTACACCTTC; CDR3: CASSYRPGGGYTF
size: many; V: TRBV6-1; D: TRBD2; J: TRBJ2-2; DNA: TGTGCCAGCCGCTCCGGACTAGCGGGGGGCACCGGGGAGCTGTTTTTT; CDR3: CASRSGLAGGTGELFF
size: many; V: TRBV7-9; D: TRBD2; J: TRBJ2-2; DNA: TGTGCCAGCGGGGACGTCTCGGGAGGGGACACCGGGGAGCTGTTTTTT; CDR3: CASGDVSGGDTGELFF
size: few; V: TRBV6-7; D: TRBD2; J: TRBJ2-7; DNA: TGTGCCAGCTATTTCATAGCGGGGGGCCGCTCCTACCCCTACGAGCAGTACTTC; CDR3: CASYFIAGGRSYPYEQYF
size: -; V: TRBV9; D: -; J: TRBJ2-1; DNA: TGTGCCAGCAGCCAAGACACCTACTCCTACAATGAGCAGTTCTTC; CDR3: CASSQDTYSYNEQFF
size: -; V: TRBV5-1; D: -; J: TRBJ1-4; DNA: TGCGCCAGCAGCGAGAACTATGGGCGGGAAAAACTGTTTTTT; CDR3: CASSENYGREKLFF
size: -; V: TRBV7-2; D: -; J: TRBJ2-1; DNA: TGTGCCAGCAGCTTCTTTTCGGCCCATGAGCAGTTCTTC; CDR3: CASSFFSAHEQFF
size: -; V: TRBV20-1; D: TRBD1; J: TRBJ2-3; DNA: TGCAGTGCTAGATATAGAGGCAGGGGGCCTTTTAGCACAGATACGCAGTATTTT; CDR3: CSARYRGRGPFSTDTQYF
size: few; V: TRBV5-1; D: TRBD1; J: TRBJ2-4; DNA: TGCGCCAGCAGCTTGGCCACAGGGGGCGTAAACATTCAGTACTTC; CDR3: CASSLATGGVNIQYF
size: many; V: TRBV4-3; D: -; J: TRBJ1-6; DNA: TGCGCCAGCAGCCAAGAAATCCGTAATTCACCCCTCCACTTT; CDR3: CASSQEIRNSPLHF
size: few; V: TRBV3-1; D: -; J: TRBJ2-2; DNA: TGTGCCAGCAGCCAAGGGACTGGGATTACCGGGGAGCTGTTTTTT; CDR3: CASSQGTGITGELFF
size: -; V: TRBV7-3; D: -; J: TRBJ2-5; DNA: TGTGCCAGCAGCACTGACCCCCAAGAGACCCAGTACTTC; CDR3: CASSTDPQETQYF
size: few; V: TRBV7-9; D: -; J: TRBJ2-3; DNA: TGTGCCACCGTCTCCGCAGCTAGCACAGATACGCAGTATTTT; CDR3: CATVSAASTDTQYF
size: -; V: TRBV4-1; D: -; J: TRBJ1-3; DNA: TGCGCCAGCAGCCAAGATCCCCATGCCAGGGGCTCTGGAAACACCATATATTTT; CDR3: CASSQDPHARGSGNTIYF
size: many; V: TRBV7-2; D: TRBD1; J: TRBJ1-2; DNA: TGTGCCAGCAGCTTCACCGGGACAGCTAAATATGGCTACACCTTC; CDR3: CASSFTGTAKYGYTF
size: many; V: TRBV20-1; D: -; J: TRBJ2-3; DNA: TGCAGTGCCCCAGACGGAGGGGGTGCCACAGATACGCAGTATTTT; CDR3: CSAPDGGGATDTQYF
size: few; V: TRBV6-2/TRBV6-3; D: TRBD2; J: TRBJ2-1; DNA: TGTGCCAGCAGTTATCTAGCGGGGTGGTTCCTATACAATGAGCAGTTCTTC; CDR3: CASSYLAGWFLYNEQFF
size: many; V: TRBV29-1; D: -; J: TRBJ1-2; DNA: TGCAGCGTTGAACCTCTAGCTAGGGGATGGAATGGCTACACCTTC; CDR3: CSVEPLARGWNGYTF
size: few; V: TRBV4-1; D: -; J: TRBJ1-5; DNA: TGCGCCAGCAGCCCATGGGGGCAGGCACAGCCCCAGCATTTT; CDR3: CASSPWGQAQPQHF
size: few; V: TRBV7-9; D: -; J: TRBJ1-5; DNA: TGTGCCAGCAGCTCCCCAGGTAGCAATCAGCCCCAGCATTTT; CDR3: CASSSPGSNQPQHF
size: few; V: TRBV2; D: TRBD2; J: TRBJ2-5; DNA: TGTGCCAGCAGTGAACTAGCGGGGGCAGGGGAGACCCAGTACTTC; CDR3: CASSELAGAGETQYF
size: many; V: TRBV4-3; D: -; J: TRBJ2-5; DNA: TGCGCCAGCAGCCAAGAGGTATTCCAGACCCAGTACTTC; CDR3: CASSQEVFQTQYF
size: few; V: TRBV6-2/TRBV6-3; D: -; J: TRBJ2-5; DNA: TGTGCCAGCAGTTATAACCCACGCGGCAGGGAAGGCGAAGTGGGCCAAGAGACCCAGTACTTC; CDR3: CASSYNPRGREGEVGQETQYF
size: -; V: TRBV5-4; D: -; J: TRBJ2-7; DNA: TGTGCCAGCAGCTTATGGGGCTTACACGAGCAGTACTTC; CDR3: CASSLWGLHEQYF
size: few; V: TRBV24-1; D: TRBD1; J: TRBJ2-5; DNA: TGTGCCACCAGTGATTTGTTATACCGGGACAGCCAAGAGACCCAGTACTTC; CDR3: CATSDLLYRDSQETQYF
size: few; V: TRBV5-1; D: -; J: TRBJ1-6; DNA: TGCGCCAGCAGCTTGAATGTGCGGTCACCCCTCCACTTT; CDR3: CASSLNVRSPLHF
size: few; V: TRBV20-1; D: -; J: TRBJ1-2; DNA: TGCAGTGCTCGTTGGTCGGGGGTCTACACCTTC; CDR3: CSARWSGVYTF
size: many; V: TRBV4-3; D: TRBD1; J: TRBJ2-3; DNA: TGCGCCAGCAGCCTCAGGGGGTACACAGATACGCAGTATTTT; CDR3: CASSLRGYTDTQYF
size: many; V: TRBV6-5; D: -; J: TRBJ1-1; DNA: TGTGCCAGCAGTCACCACTTGAACACTGAAGCTTTCTTT; CDR3: CASSHHLNTEAFF
size: -; V: TRBV5-1; D: -; J: TRBJ1-1; DNA: TGCGCCAGCAGGAAGGAGGGAGATACTGAAGCTTTCTTT; CDR3: CASRKEGDTEAFF
size: few; V: TRBV12-3/TRBV12-4; D: TRBD1; J: TRBJ2-5; DNA: TGTGCCAGCAGTGAGACAGGGGGAAAAGAGACCCAGTACTTC; CDR3: CASSETGGKETQYF
size: few; V: TRBV4-2; D: -; J: TRBJ1-2; DNA: TGTGCCAGCAGCCAAGAAACTCCTACCGGGACGGGGGGGGATGGCTACACCTTC; CDR3: CASSQETPTGTGGDGYTF
size: -; V: TRBV4-2; D: -; J: TRBJ2-5; DNA: TGTGCCAGCAGCCAAGATCCGGAATTCCCCGAGACCCAGTACTTC; CDR3: CASSQDPEFPETQYF
size: -; V: TRBV5-6; D: TRBD2; J: TRBJ2-2; DNA: TGTGCCAGCAGCTCGGCTTCACTAGCGGACGGGGAGCTGTTTTTT; CDR3: CASSSASLADGELFF
size: many; V: TRBV11-3; D: TRBD2; J: TRBJ2-5; DNA: TGTGCCAGCAGTTCGGGGGGGGCACAAGAGACCCAGTACTTC; CDR3: CASSSGGAQETQYF
size: few; V: TRBV28; D: -; J: TRBJ2-2; DNA: TGTGCCAGCAGCGGGAACACCGGGGAGCTGTTTTTT; CDR3: CASSGNTGELFF
size: few; V: TRBV5-1; D: -; J: TRBJ1-5; DNA: TGCGCCAGCAGCTTCGGACCCCAGAATCCCGTGGAGCCCCAGCATTTT; CDR3: CASSFGPQNPVEPQHF
size: many; V: TRBV5-1; D: TRBD1; J: TRBJ1-4; DNA: TGCGCCAGCAGCCCCAGGACAGGGACTAATGAAAAACTGTTTTTT; CDR3: CASSPRTGTNEKLFF
size: few; V: TRBV7-3; D: -; J: TRBJ2-1; DNA: TGTGCCAGCAGCTTATTCTCTAGGCGGGACAATGAGCAGTTCTTC; CDR3: CASSLFSRRDNEQFF
size: few; V: TRBV28; D: TRBD1; J: TRBJ2-2; DNA: TGTGCCAGCAGGCCTTCAGGGGGCACCGGGGAGCTGTTTTTT; CDR3: CASRPSGGTGELFF
size: few; V: TRBV20-1; D: -; J: TRBJ1-2; DNA: TGCAGTGCTAGAGATAGTTTGGTCCGCTTTGGGGGCTACACCTTC; CDR3: CSARDSLVRFGGYTF
size: few; V: TRBV6-1; D: -; J: TRBJ1-5; DNA: TGTGCCAGCAGGGTTCAGGTTAATCAGCCCCAGCATTTT; CDR3: CASRVQVNQPQHF
size: few; V: TRBV10-3; D: TRBD2; J: TRBJ2-5; DNA: TGTGGGACTAGCGGGGGTTCCCAAGAGACCCAGTACTTC; CDR3: CGTSGGSQETQYF